This T cell receptor (beta chain) was identified in a study of blood T cell repertoires in COVID-19. V lost 0 bases to trimming and J lost 3 bases; unmatched junction nucleotides: 2. CDR3 length equals 14 residues. CDR1 SGHTS and CDR2 YDEGEE come from the germline V gene. Which cohort a participant joined came from the clinical history participants gave. Under the authors' procedure: Estimated nucleated cell counts came from reference gene primer amplification. TCRdb's table, derived via immunoSEQ multiplex PCR, lists solely in-frame clones and lacks some. For V, J and clone size, that table is used; D and trimming come from the DNA. The table records about 220,000 clones, 88% of them present only once.

The sequenced sample was PBMCs or T cells enriched from blood (not recorded which). This chain connects TRBV5-8 to TRBJ2-7, with 8 bases lining up with TRBD2. This clonotype was obtained from a woman aged 45-60 years with acute COVID-19. For the CDR3, the DNA is TGTGCCAGCAGCTTGGCCGGGGGGGGCTACGAGCAGTACTTC. Its translation: CASSLAGGGYEQYF.